Reported below is one T cell receptor (beta chain). As yet, its antigen is unknown. The read falls 3 residues short of the CDR3 end, and the missing part is taken from the germline J gene. The nonmyeloablative bone marrow transplants came from related graft donors, with transient mixed chimerism. The record originates from a study of Tregs in tolerant kidney transplant recipients. Regarding the study as a whole: The small number of patients limits these findings pending further validation. No direct test of biological reproducibility was done here. Expanding Tregs on activated donor B cells appeared to best identify donor-specific TCRbeta clones. For some patients, primers changed over time, blocking nucleotide-level comparison.

Repertoires were generated with immunoSEQ multiplex PCR, while TCRdb's copy carries only in-frame clones and drops some. Its listing shows about 23,000 clones. The CDR3 has 15 amino acids. V trimming: 4 bases; J trimming: 4 bases; junction bases outside the gene matches: 6. Germline V gene sequence: CDR1 SGHVS, CDR2 FNYEAQ. The V call is TRBV7-6, the J call TRBJ2-2, with 7 bases identical to TRBD1. This specimen was CD4+ T cells from blood (PBMCs), taken 6 months after the transplant. This sequence originates from a human patient who received a combined kidney and bone marrow transplant. Some T cells may possibly be graft donor cells. The CDR3 sequence is CASSSRYRGTGELFF. Partial CDR3 DNA: TGTGCCAGCAGCTCTAGGTACAGGGGCACCGGGGAG.